The 17 T cell receptor beta chains below were found in one sample sequenced in a study of T-cell reconstitution after alpha-beta-depleted transplantation in children (dated by TCRdb to the mid-2010s). The library was made by PCR. The instrument was an Illumina HiSeq 2500. TCR libraries were prepared with molecular barcoding, using unique molecular identifiers to normalize TCRbeta repertoire quantification. Using fastp trimming at Q25 and MiXCR clonotype assembly, TCRdb reanalyzed the public sequencing data and kept in-frame beta chains. Every entry covers one CDR3 protein and lists the most common genes and DNA from its rows. The sample includes around 200,000 distinct CDR3 sequences, with about 6.4% observed a single time. The ten largest clones take up over 2.5% of the sample. The sample consisted of PBMCs from the stem cell graft donor, taken from the stem cell graft. The receptors shown here come from a human donor who donated a stem cell graft to a child with Wiskott-Aldrich syndrome.

Many counts were recorded for this clonotype. The V and J genes are TRBV7-8 and TRBJ2-3; 8 bases align to TRBD1. V was pared by 5 bases and J by 2 bases, with 9 bases of the junction left unmatched. Germline V gene lookup returns CDR1 SGHVS and CDR2 FQNEAQ. The CDR3 spans 16 residues. This CDR3 is CASSPSGTGLTDTQYF. The CDR3 coding sequence is TGTGCCAGCAGCCCCTCGGGGACAGGCCTCACAGATACGCAGTATTTT.

This clonotype was observed many times. The chain is built from TRBV6-5 and TRBJ2-1; D assignment may be TRBD1 or TRBD2 (5 bases each). Trimming removed 8 bases from V and 8 bases from J, with 16 bases in between. This CDR3 has 13 residues. Germline V gene lookup returns CDR1 MNHEY and CDR2 SVGAGI. Written as DNA, the CDR3 is TGTGCCAGCGGGGCCGGGATTATGGATGAGCAGTTCTTC. It codes for CASGAGIMDEQFF.

The chain carries TRBV5-1 and TRBJ2-3; 8 nucleotides line up with TRBD1. This CDR3 comprises 17 residues. Germline assignment: CDR1 SGHRS and CDR2 YFSETQ. V shed 4 bases, J shed 2 bases, and the junction held 12 bases outside the gene matches. The CDR3 sequence is CASSPTLQGAPTDTQYF. The CDR3 DNA follows: TGCGCCAGCAGCCCTACTTTGCAGGGGGCACCCACAGATACGCAGTATTTT.

This clonotype was picked up a small number of times. This chain uses TRBV15 with TRBJ1-6, with 8 bases fitting TRBD1. CDR1 and CDR2 from the germline V gene are LNHNV and YYDKDF (reference sequence). CDR3 length: 15 residues. V was pared by 6 bases and J by 10 bases, with 11 bases of the junction left unmatched. CDR3 nucleotide sequence: TGTGCCACCAGAAACCCGCAGGGGGCCGACTCACCCCTCCACTTT. It yields the protein CATRNPQGADSPLHF.

This clonotype came up a few times. The chain links TRBV9 to TRBJ2-5; D might be TRBD1 or TRBD2, each matching 5 bases. This CDR3 comprises 13 residues. Trimming cost V 0 bases and J 6 bases, with 9 bases left between them. The germline V gene encodes CDR1 SGDLS and CDR2 YYNGEE. Here the CDR3 DNA reads TGTGCCAGCAGCGTAGGAGGGACCCAGACCCAGTACTTC. Its translation is CASSVGGTQTQYF.

This clonotype was observed many times. The rearrangement links TRBV10-3 to TRBJ2-2; TRBD1 matches 11 bases. CDR1 is ENHRY and CDR2 is SYGVKD in the germline V gene. Trimming removed 6 bases from V and 7 bases from J; junction bases left unmatched: 4. The CDR3 contains 14 residues. CDR3 amino acids: CAIRGQGAVGELFF. The CDR3, as DNA: TGTGCCATCAGAGGACAGGGGGCAGTCGGGGAGCTGTTTTTT.

This clonotype was recorded many times. This chain joins TRBV29-1 and TRBJ2-2; 7 nucleotides agree with TRBD1. This CDR3 spans 15 amino acids. After removal of 6 bases from V and 0 bases from J, the junction contained 7 bases not matched to a gene. Germline assignment: CDR1 SQVTM and CDR2 ANQGSEA. The CDR3 is CSVLAGGANTGELFF. For the CDR3, the DNA is TGCAGCGTCCTAGCAGGGGGAGCGAACACCGGGGAGCTGTTTTTT.

The chain recombines TRBV5-1 with TRBJ2-3, with D possibly TRBD2 on 6 matching bases. Germline V gene data show CDR1 as SGHRS and CDR2 as YFSETQ. The CDR3 loop spans 15 amino acids. V lost 1 base and J lost 0, with 9 bases in between. CDR3 bases: TGCGCCAGCAGCTTGCCCGGGACTAGCACAGATACGCAGTATTTT. Translated: CASSLPGTSTDTQYF.

Ten or more counts support this clonotype. The V and J genes are TRBV6-5 and TRBJ2-7, with 10 bases fitting TRBD2. The CDR3 runs to 17 residues. The ends lost 2 bases at V and 4 bases at J; junction bases unmatched: 11. Germline CDR1 is MNHEY and CDR2 is SVGAGI. The CDR3 DNA follows: TGTGCCAGCAGTTACCCAGTGGGAAGCGGGGGGGCTTACGAGCAGTACTTC. Residues: CASSYPVGSGGAYEQYF.

At least ten counts were recorded for this clonotype. This chain uses TRBV6-5 with TRBJ1-2, with D unclear. The CDR3 consists of 15 residues. The germline CDR1 and CDR2 sequences are MNHEY and SVGAGI. Deletions cut 2 bases from V and 8 bases from J, with 18 bases between. The chain's CDR3 is CASSYGDLLIGGYTF. The CDR3 DNA sequence: TGTGCCAGCAGTTACGGGGATCTTTTAATTGGAGGCTACACCTTC.

This clonotype was observed at least ten times. The chain recombines TRBV15 with TRBJ1-1; D might be TRBD1 (6 bases). The CDR3 has 13 residues. Trimming took off 6 bases at V and 3 bases at J, with 11 bases between the two ends. Germline V gene lookup returns CDR1 LNHNV and CDR2 YYDKDF (reference sequence). For the CDR3, the DNA is TGTGCCACCAGAGCCACAGGGTACACTGAAGCTTTCTTT. Protein: CATRATGYTEAFF.

This clonotype was detected only once. The chain combines TRBV11-2 with TRBJ2-7, with 9 bases matching TRBD2. V trimming: 1 base; J trimming: 7 bases; junction bases outside the gene matches: 8. Looked up from germline, CDR1 is SGHAT and CDR2 is FQNNGV. CDR3 length: 15 residues. CDR3 DNA sequence: TGTGCCAGCAGCTTAGTGATAGCGGGAGTAGGGGAGCAGTACTTC. The encoded protein is CASSLVIAGVGEQYF.

This clonotype was seen repeatedly, ten times or more. The chain couples TRBV18 to TRBJ1-1; no reliable D call. Trimming shortened V by 6 bases and J by 4 bases, and 18 bases separated the two germline ends. The CDR3 covers 15 residues. Germline V lookup: CDR1 KGHSH, CDR2 LQKENI. CDR3 amino acids: CASSPVAGEGTEAFF. In DNA form, the CDR3 reads TGTGCCAGCTCCCCGGTCGCGGGCGAGGGCACTGAAGCTTTCTTT.

This clonotype was observed many times. The rearrangement uses TRBV20-1 and TRBJ2-1; D possibly corresponds to TRBD2 (6 bases). Germline-derived CDR1 and CDR2 are DFQATT and SNEGSKA (reference sequence). The CDR3 totals 15 residues. With 3 bases removed from V and 2 bases from J, the gap between germline ends came to 14 bases. The CDR3 DNA follows: TGCAGTGCTAGGGGGGGAGTCCCCCCCTACAATGAGCAGTTCTTC. It translates to CSARGGVPPYNEQFF.

This clonotype was counted many times. The CDR3, as DNA: TGTGCCTGGCGTTGGGGGAGGACTGAAGCTTTCTTT. The encoded protein is CAWRWGRTEAFF. The rearrangement joins TRBV30 to TRBJ1-1, with D maybe TRBD1 (5 bases). The V end was cut by 5 bases, the J end by 5 bases, with 12 bases between. The CDR3 is 12 residues long. The germline gives CDR1 GTSNPN, CDR2 SVGIG (reference sequence).

This clonotype showed up many times. The chain uses TRBV12-3 or TRBV12-4 and TRBJ1-1; no clear D gene. V gave up 3 bases and J gave up 3 bases, with 5 bases separating them. This CDR3 is 12 amino acids long. CDR3 coding DNA: TGTGCCAGCAGTTTCGGGGACACTGAAGCTTTCTTT. The encoded protein is CASSFGDTEAFF.

This clonotype was recorded many times. The rearrangement joins TRBV29-1 to TRBJ2-1; TRBD1 is a possible D gene (5 bases). Germline loops: CDR1 SQVTM, CDR2 ANQGSEA. V was clipped by 7 bases and J by 4 bases, with 17 bases between them. This CDR3 contains 14 residues. In DNA form, the CDR3 reads TGCAGCGGTGCCATTGGGGCCCGATACAATGAGCAGTTCTTC. This codes for CSGAIGARYNEQFF.